These 31 T cell receptor beta chains share one sample of origin, sequenced in a study of blood T cell repertoires in COVID-19. The protocol was immunoSEQ multiplex PCR, while the TCRdb copy is restricted to in-frame clones and leaves out a portion. The profile covers about 49,000 clones, with about 88% appearing a single time and about 5% taken by the ten largest. The source material was peripheral blood. These receptors came from a man between 40 and 49 years old with active COVID-19.

The rearrangement uses TRBV7-6 and TRBJ2-5, with TRBD2 matching over 10 bases. The germline V gene encodes CDR1 SGHVS and CDR2 FNYEAQ. The CDR3 sequence is 14 residues long. Unmatched junction bases numbered 4, after V lost 5 bases and J lost 4 bases. In DNA form, the CDR3 reads TGTGCCAGCAGCGGAGCGGGAGGGCCAGAGACCCAGTACTTC. It is translated as CASSGAGGPETQYF.

This chain uses TRBV18 with TRBJ2-7, with TRBD2 matching 9 bases. From germline, CDR1 is KGHSH and CDR2 LQKENI. V shed 6 bases, J shed 4 bases, and the junction held 7 bases outside the gene matches. This CDR3 has 14 amino acids. The CDR3 spells CASSPTSGHYEQYF. The CDR3 region has the DNA TGTGCCAGCTCTCCCACTAGCGGGCATTACGAGCAGTACTTC. Supplemented by reference TRBV18 and TRBJ2-7, the full variable domain reads NAGVMQNPRHLVRRRGQEARLRCSPMKGHSHVYWYRQLPEEGLKFMVYLQKENIIDESGMPKERFSAEFPKEGPSILRIQQVVRGDSAAYFCASSPTSGHYEQYFGPGTRLTVT.

This chain connects TRBV5-1 to TRBJ1-1; 10 positions agree with TRBD1. The CDR3 extends over 13 amino acids. From germline, CDR1 is SGHRS and CDR2 YFSETQ. V lost 4 bases and J lost 10; bases outside the gene matches: 7. CDR3 protein: CASSNRDRGLAFF. DNA for the CDR3: TGCGCCAGCAGCAACCGGGACAGGGGCTTAGCTTTCTTT.

The V and J genes are TRBV6-1 and TRBJ2-3; D might be TRBD2 (5 bases). The length of the CDR3 is 14 residues. V was shortened by 1 base and J by 3 bases, with 8 bases between the two germline ends. Germline assignment: CDR1 MNHNS and CDR2 SASEGT. DNA of the CDR3: TGTGCCAGCAGTGAAGGTGGGGAGACAGATACGCAGTATTTT. This translates into CASSEGGETDTQYF.

V is TRBV7-9 and J is TRBJ1-4, with a possible D match to TRBD1 (6 bases). V was clipped by 8 bases and J by 3 bases, with 16 bases between them. The CDR3 is 15 amino acids. CDR1 SEHNR and CDR2 FQNEAQ come from the germline V gene (reference sequence). The chain's CDR3 is CASAVSGTPNEKLFF. The CDR3 DNA is TGTGCCAGCGCAGTGTCAGGGACACCTAATGAAAAACTGTTTTTT.

The chain recombines TRBV9 with TRBJ2-2, with 9 bases identical to TRBD2. Germline V gives CDR1 SGDLS, CDR2 YYNGEE. V trimming: 4 bases; J trimming: 5 bases; junction bases outside the gene matches: 15. The CDR3 extends over 18 amino acids. The CDR3 reads CASSPSGVAGVMTGELFF. The CDR3 DNA reads TGTGCCAGCAGCCCGAGCGGGGTAGCGGGAGTTATGACCGGGGAGCTGTTTTTT.

The V and J genes are TRBV28 and TRBJ2-7; possibly TRBD2 for D (6 bases). Germline CDR1 is MDHEN and CDR2 is SYDVKM. The CDR3 sequence is 13 residues long. Trimming stripped 3 bases from V and 6 bases from J, with 12 bases between. The DNA of the CDR3 is TGTGCCAGCAGTTTTTCGAGGAGGGGCGAGCAGTACTTC. The encoded protein is CASSFSRRGEQYF.

The chain recombines TRBV30 with TRBJ2-2, with 9 bases matching TRBD2. Trimming took 0 bases from V and 4 from J; bases not matched to a gene: 6. The CDR3 is 16 amino acids. Germline loops: CDR1 GTSNPN, CDR2 SVGIG (reference sequence). The CDR3 loop reads CAWSVASGKVTGELFF. For the CDR3, the DNA is TGTGCCTGGAGTGTAGCTAGCGGGAAGGTCACCGGGGAGCTGTTTTTT.

This clone appeared a single time. The chain links TRBV5-1 to TRBJ2-1; 9 bases map to TRBD2. Germline V gene data show CDR1 as SGHRS and CDR2 as YFSETQ. The CDR3 is 16 residues long. V was clipped by 4 bases and J by 7 bases; unmatched bases: 12. CDR3 amino acids: CASSVVGSGSSNEQFF. DNA of the CDR3: TGCGCCAGCAGCGTTGTGGGTAGCGGGAGCTCGAATGAGCAGTTCTTC. The full variable domain, rest sourced from reference TRBV5-1 and TRBJ2-1, is KAGVTQTPRYLIKTRGQQVTLSCSPISGHRSVSWYQQTPGQGLQFLFEYFSETQRNKGNFPGRFSGRQFSNSRSEMNVSTLELGDSALYLCASSVVGSGSSNEQFFGPGTRLTVL.

This chain joins TRBV19 and TRBJ1-2; D uncertain. The CDR3 runs to 14 residues. V gave up 7 bases and J gave up 8 bases, with 20 bases separating them. The germline V gene encodes CDR1 LNHDA and CDR2 SQIVND (reference sequence). CDR3 bases: TGTGCCAGTACCGCCAGGCGGGGAGTGAAGGGCTACACCTTC. Protein sequence: CASTARRGVKGYTF.

The chain recombines TRBV5-4 with TRBJ1-4, with D possibly being TRBD1 (5 bases). Trimming removed 4 bases from V and 8 bases from J, with 18 bases in between. The length of the CDR3 is 15 residues. Germline CDR1 SGHNT, CDR2 YYREEE (reference sequence). This chain's CDR3 is CASSILETGHEKLFF. CDR3 nucleotides: TGTGCCAGCAGCATCCTCGAAACAGGTCACGAAAAACTGTTTTTT.

This chain connects TRBV5-1 to TRBJ2-1; 12 nucleotides match TRBD2. This CDR3 has 15 amino acids. With V trimmed by 4 bases and J by 6 bases, 5 bases remained unmatched. Germline lookup yields CDR1 SGHRS and CDR2 YFSETQ. The DNA of the CDR3 is TGCGCCAGCAGCGTCCTAGCGGGAGGGCCCAATGAGCAGTTCTTC. Amino acids: CASSVLAGGPNEQFF.

The gene calls are TRBV4-1 and TRBJ2-1, with TRBD2 as a possible D gene (6 bases). The CDR3 is 13 residues long. Trimming stripped 2 bases from V and 7 bases from J, with 9 bases between. Per germline, CDR1 MGHRA and CDR2 YSYEKL. The CDR3 is CASSQTGENEQFF. CDR3 in DNA: TGCGCCAGCAGCCAAACGGGGGAGAATGAGCAGTTCTTC.

J is TRBJ2-2 and V is TRBV5-1; D unclear. The CDR3 is 14 residues long. Germline V gene sequence: CDR1 SGHRS, CDR2 YFSETQ. V lost 2 bases and J lost 6, with 11 bases in between. CDR3 sequence (DNA): TGCGCCAGCAGCTTACTCGCTTCATCCGGGGAGCTGTTTTTT. It yields the protein CASSLLASSGELFF.

This chain uses TRBV7-7 with TRBJ2-5; D may be TRBD2 (6 bases). This CDR3 is built from 13 residues. Per the germline V gene, CDR1 is SSHAT and CDR2 is FNYEAQ (reference sequence). Trimming shortened V by 5 bases and J by 3 bases, and 10 bases separated the two germline ends. The CDR3 DNA reads TGTGCCAGCAGCCAGGGACTTGAAGAGACCCAGTACTTC. Translation gives CASSQGLEETQYF.

This clone was seen just once. The chain combines TRBV6-1 with TRBJ2-4; D might be TRBD1 (6 bases). V lost 3 bases and J 6 bases, leaving 12 bases between the germline ends. The CDR3 sequence is 14 residues long. Germline lookup yields CDR1 MNHNS and CDR2 SASEGT. As DNA, the CDR3 is TGTGCCAGCAGTGATGGGGGACAAGCAAACATTCAGTACTTC. This translates into CASSDGGQANIQYF.

This clone was seen only once. The CDR3 DNA reads as TGTGCCATCAGTGAAACTAGCGGGAGAGGGGCAAGTAACGAGCAGTACTTC. This sequence encodes CAISETSGRGASNEQYF. The genes are TRBV10-3 and TRBJ2-7, with 11 positions matching TRBD2. Germline-derived CDR1 and CDR2 are ENHRY and SYGVKD. The length of the CDR3 is 17 residues. With 3 bases clipped from V and 5 bases from J, the junction kept 12 bases outside the gene matches.

The CDR3 protein is CASSQGQGNEQFF. The DNA of the CDR3 is TGCGCCAGCAGCCAGGGACAGGGTAATGAGCAGTTCTTC. The chain carries TRBV4-1 and TRBJ2-1; 9 nucleotides align to TRBD1. The V segment lost 3 bases and the J segment 7 bases; nucleotides outside the gene matches: 1. CDR1 is MGHRA and CDR2 is YSYEKL in the germline V gene. The CDR3 consists of 13 residues.

V and J are TRBV11-2 and TRBJ1-1; D gene uncertain. The CDR3 has 13 amino acids. V dropped 1 base and J dropped 3 bases, with 6 bases sitting between them. Per germline, CDR1 SGHAT and CDR2 FQNNGV. Here the CDR3 reads CASSLGQDTEAFF. CDR3 sequence (DNA): TGTGCCAGCAGCTTAGGGCAGGACACTGAAGCTTTCTTT.

This chain links TRBV7-2 with TRBJ1-2; 8 bases align to TRBD1. The germline V gene encodes CDR1 SGHTA and CDR2 FQGNSA. J gave up 4 bases and V 1 base, and 8 bases lay outside the gene matches. The CDR3 runs 16 residues. CDR3 protein: CASSLGVTGAGYGYTF. The DNA for the CDR3 is TGTGCCAGCAGCTTAGGGGTGACAGGGGCGGGCTATGGCTACACCTTC.

J is TRBJ1-5 and V is TRBV28, with 7 bases matching TRBD1. This CDR3 is 15 amino acids long. Germline V gives CDR1 MDHEN, CDR2 SYDVKM. Losses at the gene ends were 6 bases for V and 3 bases for J; bases not matched to a gene: 8. CDR3 protein: CASRRDRLSNQPQHF. The CDR3 DNA sequence: TGTGCCAGCAGGCGGGACAGATTATCCAATCAGCCCCAGCATTTT.

The rearrangement uses TRBV11-2 and TRBJ2-7, with TRBD1 matching 9 bases. After removal of 3 bases from V and 7 bases from J, the junction contained 13 bases not matched to a gene. This CDR3 spans 16 amino acids. CDR1 and CDR2 (germline): SGHAT, FQNNGV. DNA of the CDR3: TGTGCCAGCAGCTTGGGGACAGGGTTCAGGAGAAGAGAGCAGTACTTC. Encoded protein: CASSLGTGFRRREQYF.

The table lists this clone with a few counts. The sample holds other DNA sequences that translate to the same CDR3. V and J are TRBV9 and TRBJ2-2, with D unresolved. Trimming removed 3 bases from V and 0 bases from J, with 3 bases in between. Looked up from germline, CDR1 is SGDLS and CDR2 is YYNGEE. The CDR3 runs 13 residues. The CDR3 reads CASSGANTGELFF. In DNA, the CDR3 is TGTGCCAGCAGCGGAGCGAACACCGGGGAGCTGTTTTTT.

The chain has TRBV28 and TRBJ2-1; D unresolved. CDR1 and CDR2 from the germline V gene are MDHEN and SYDVKM. V was cut by 4 bases and J by 15 bases, with 13 bases left in between. The CDR3 spans 11 residues. CDR3 amino acids: CASSSRVHSFF. The CDR3 nucleotides are TGTGCCAGCAGTTCCCGAGTCCATTCGTTCTTC.

This chain uses TRBV2 with TRBJ1-1; unclear D gene. The CDR3 contains 15 residues. V lost 2 bases and J lost 3, with 13 bases in between. Germline V gene sequence: CDR1 SNHLY, CDR2 FYNNEI. The CDR3 protein is CASSERALGDTEAFF. DNA of the CDR3: TGTGCCAGCAGTGAACGAGCTCTGGGCGACACTGAAGCTTTCTTT. Looking up the rest from reference TRBV2 and TRBJ1-1 gives the full variable domain: EPEVTQTPSHQVTQMGQEVILRCVPISNHLYFYWYRQILGQKVEFLVSFYNNEISEKSEIFDDQFSVERPDGSNFTLKIRSTKLEDSAMYFCASSERALGDTEAFFGQGTRLTVV.

The chain recombines TRBV7-6 with TRBJ2-7, with TRBD2 identical over 7 bases. Germline V gives CDR1 SGHVS, CDR2 FNYEAQ. V was pared by 1 base and J by 2 bases, with 5 bases of the junction left unmatched. The CDR3 runs to 15 residues. The CDR3 here is CASSLGGGRTYEQYF. The DNA of the CDR3 is TGTGCCAGCAGCTTAGGGGGGGGACGCACCTACGAGCAGTACTTC.

Points on this clone: This sequence may be a read error, since a much larger clone differs from it by one base. The V call is TRBV11-2, the J call TRBJ2-7; the match to TRBD1 covers 9 bases. There are 15 residues in the CDR3. Germline V gene lookup returns CDR1 SGHAT and CDR2 FQNNGV. Trimming removed 1 base from V and 2 bases from J; junction bases left unmatched: 3. The CDR3 DNA reads as TGTGCCAGCAGCTTAGCCGGGACAGGGACCTACGAGCAGTACTTC. This translates into CASSLAGTGTYEQYF.

The V gene is TRBV19, the J gene TRBJ2-4, with 9 positions matching TRBD1. V lost 5 bases, J lost 8 bases, and 7 bases stayed unmatched. Germline assignment: CDR1 LNHDA and CDR2 SQIVND (reference sequence). The CDR3 spans 14 residues. CDR3 DNA: TGTGCCAGTAGTCAGCGGGACAGGGTTGACATTCAGTACTTC. The encoded protein is CASSQRDRVDIQYF.

The chain is built from TRBV28 and TRBJ1-2; D is uncertain. The ends were cut back, 5 bases at V and 8 bases at J, with 18 bases in the middle. The CDR3 has 14 residues. Per germline, CDR1 MDHEN and CDR2 SYDVKM. The CDR3 reads CASSEAMDRGGYTF. The CDR3 nucleotides read TGTGCCAGCAGTGAGGCTATGGATCGAGGGGGCTACACCTTC.

The chain couples TRBV27 to TRBJ2-3; D not certain. This CDR3 has 14 residues. Germline assignment: CDR1 MNHEY and CDR2 SMNVEV (reference sequence). Trimming pared 4 bases from V and 4 bases from J, leaving 12 bases between. CDR3 protein: CASSSVSPADTQYF. In nucleotides, the CDR3 is TGTGCCAGCAGTTCTGTGTCCCCGGCAGATACGCAGTATTTT.

The chain uses TRBV7-2 and TRBJ2-3; possibly TRBD1 for D (5 bases). The germline V gene encodes CDR1 SGHTA and CDR2 FQGNSA. With 5 bases removed from V and 2 bases from J, the gap between germline ends came to 14 bases. CDR3 length: 15 amino acids. The CDR3 region is CASSVTGILTDTQYF. CDR3 nucleotides: TGTGCCAGCAGCGTAACAGGTATCCTCACAGATACGCAGTATTTT.